This record looks at one T cell receptor beta chain sequence and its context. CDR1 SGHVS and CDR2 FQNEAQ come from the germline V gene. This CDR3 comprises 14 residues. V gave up 1 base and J gave up 5 bases; unmatched junction bases: 3. These data belong to a study of blood T cell repertoires in COVID-19. Study details: Some COVID-19 samples were acute and others convalescent; all came from the United States, Italy and Spain. PBMCs, B-cell-depleted T cells, or T cells were the source of the cDNA or gDNA that made up the material.

Authors' data handling: Estimates of nucleated cell counts were drawn from the amplification of reference gene primers. The method was immunoSEQ multiplex PCR; TCRdb's version includes in-frame clones alone and lacks a portion of them. The V and J calls and the clone size are those of that table, but D and trimming were determined from the DNA. The repertoire holds around 140,000 clones, with around 82% as singletons. The source is a human donor in a cohort sampled during active COVID-19. The J gene is TRBJ2-5, the V gene TRBV7-8; 8 bases map to TRBD2. The sequenced sample was peripheral blood. CDR3: CASSLGPGGETQYF. CDR3 coding DNA: TGTGCCAGCAGCTTAGGGCCGGGGGGGGAGACCCAGTACTTC.